Listed below are T cell receptor beta chains from one sample, sequenced in a study of CD8+ T cells in alopecia areata. Produced via immunoSEQ multiplex PCR; TCRdb's table is partial and in-frame only. The sample yields about 140,000 clones, roughly 86% seen once. The specimen comprised CD8+ T cells sorted from blood, sampled at week 4, from a patient treated with tofacitinib. These receptors were taken from a human donor with alopecia areata. The CDR3 runs from the conserved cysteine through the conserved F or W. Each record gives: J gene, V gene, D gene, clone size, CDR3 DNA, CDR3 protein. The D gene is left open where the match is weak. Size is omitted from some rows. Given values are once, few, many or a class for expanded clones.

J gene: TRBJ2-2; V gene: TRBV9; D gene: .; clone size: .; CDR3 DNA: TGTGCCAGCAGCTTAGAAACGGGGGCCGGGGAGCTGTTTTTT; CDR3 protein: CASSLETGAGELFF
J gene: TRBJ2-1; V gene: TRBV7-9; D gene: .; clone size: few; CDR3 DNA: TGTGCCAGCAGCCCGGGGGGCTCTGAGTTCTTC; CDR3 protein: CASSPGGSEFF
J gene: TRBJ1-1; V gene: TRBV19; D gene: .; clone size: .; CDR3 DNA: TGTGCCAGTAGTATAGGTCGAGCAGCTTTGAACACTGAAGCTTTCTTT; CDR3 protein: CASSIGRAALNTEAFF
J gene: TRBJ2-1; V gene: TRBV5-4; D gene: .; clone size: .; CDR3 DNA: TGTGCCAGCAGCTCGTTCAGTGAGCAGTTCTTC; CDR3 protein: CASSSFSEQFF
J gene: TRBJ2-5; V gene: TRBV29-1; D gene: .; clone size: .; CDR3 DNA: TGCAGCGTCCTAGAATGGGAGACCCAGTACTTC; CDR3 protein: CSVLEWETQYF
J gene: TRBJ1-5; V gene: TRBV6-1; D gene: TRBD1; clone size: .; CDR3 DNA: TGTGCCACCAAAGGACAGGGGTTGGGCAATCAGCCCCAGCATTTT; CDR3 protein: CATKGQGLGNQPQHF
J gene: TRBJ1-2; V gene: TRBV6-5; D gene: .; clone size: .; CDR3 DNA: TGTGCCAGCAGTTACTCGGGAGGGGGGGATAACACCTTC; CDR3 protein: CASSYSGGGDNTF
J gene: TRBJ2-3; V gene: TRBV28; D gene: TRBD2; clone size: .; CDR3 DNA: TGTGCCAGCAGTACTACTAGCGGGGGGTTAGATACGCAGTATTTT; CDR3 protein: CASSTTSGGLDTQYF
J gene: TRBJ2-7; V gene: TRBV7-9; D gene: TRBD1; clone size: .; CDR3 DNA: TGTGCCAGCAGCTGGGACAGGGAACCGGAGGAGCAGTACTTC; CDR3 protein: CASSWDREPEEQYF
J gene: TRBJ2-7; V gene: TRBV29-1; D gene: .; clone size: .; CDR3 DNA: TGCAGCGTTGTGGGGGCCAGGAGCTCCTACGAGCAGTACTTC; CDR3 protein: CSVVGARSSYEQYF
J gene: TRBJ2-7; V gene: TRBV6-1; D gene: TRBD1; clone size: .; CDR3 DNA: TGTGCCAGCAGTGAAGCGTGGACAGGTATGACCTACGAGCAGTACTTC; CDR3 protein: CASSEAWTGMTYEQYF
J gene: TRBJ2-1; V gene: TRBV11-2; D gene: TRBD1; clone size: .; CDR3 DNA: TGTGCCAGCAGCTTATTGACAGGGGATTTTGGCAATGAGCAGTTCTTC; CDR3 protein: CASSLLTGDFGNEQFF
J gene: TRBJ1-5; V gene: TRBV19; D gene: TRBD1; clone size: .; CDR3 DNA: TGTGCCAGTAGGATAACAGGGGGCGGAGGGCCCCAGCATTTT; CDR3 protein: CASRITGGGGPQHF
J gene: TRBJ2-2; V gene: TRBV4-1; D gene: .; clone size: .; CDR3 DNA: TGCGCCAGCAGCCAAGTACAGGACACCGGGGAGCTGTTTTTT; CDR3 protein: CASSQVQDTGELFF
J gene: TRBJ2-2; V gene: TRBV30; D gene: .; clone size: .; CDR3 DNA: TGTGCCTGGAGAGCAGGGGCCGGGGAGCTGTTTTTT; CDR3 protein: CAWRAGAGELFF
J gene: TRBJ2-1; V gene: TRBV2; D gene: TRBD1; clone size: .; CDR3 DNA: TGTGCCAGCATAAAGACAGGGGACAATGAGCAGTTCTTC; CDR3 protein: CASIKTGDNEQFF
J gene: TRBJ2-5; V gene: TRBV5-1; D gene: .; clone size: .; CDR3 DNA: TGCGCCAGCAGCGGCCCGAAGGGCGAGACCCAGTACTTC; CDR3 protein: CASSGPKGETQYF
J gene: TRBJ2-7; V gene: TRBV7-8; D gene: .; clone size: .; CDR3 DNA: TGTGCCAGCAGCCCGTTTCCAGGCTACGAGCAGTACTTC; CDR3 protein: CASSPFPGYEQYF
J gene: TRBJ1-1; V gene: TRBV5-4; D gene: .; clone size: few; CDR3 DNA: TGTGCCAGCAGCCCAGCCCGGGCTGAAGCTTTCTTT; CDR3 protein: CASSPARAEAFF
J gene: TRBJ2-7; V gene: TRBV25-1; D gene: TRBD1; clone size: once; CDR3 DNA: TGTGCCAGCAGTGAATCGACAGGGTATAGCGAGCAGTACTTC; CDR3 protein: CASSESTGYSEQYF
J gene: TRBJ2-7; V gene: TRBV27; D gene: TRBD2; clone size: .; CDR3 DNA: TGTGCCAGCAGTTCCAAGACTAGCGGGCATAGGGAGGAGCAGTACTTC; CDR3 protein: CASSSKTSGHREEQYF
J gene: TRBJ2-1; V gene: TRBV29-1; D gene: TRBD2; clone size: few; CDR3 DNA: TGCAGCGTTGAATTTAGCGGGACTCACTTAGAGCAGTTCTTC; CDR3 protein: CSVEFSGTHLEQFF
J gene: TRBJ2-1; V gene: TRBV27; D gene: .; clone size: .; CDR3 DNA: TGTGCCAGCAGTGGATGGAATGAGCAGTTCTTC; CDR3 protein: CASSGWNEQFF
J gene: TRBJ2-6; V gene: TRBV13; D gene: .; clone size: .; CDR3 DNA: TGTGCCAGCAGCTCTAGGACTGAGGACTCTGGGGCCAACGTCCTGACTTTC; CDR3 protein: CASSSRTEDSGANVLTF
J gene: TRBJ2-7; V gene: TRBV9; D gene: TRBD1; clone size: few; CDR3 DNA: TGTGCCAGCAGCCCCCGGGACAGGGGCTACGAGCAGTACTTC; CDR3 protein: CASSPRDRGYEQYF
J gene: TRBJ2-1; V gene: TRBV2; D gene: .; clone size: .; CDR3 DNA: TGTGCCAGCTTCCACAGGTTTACCGGGACTGACAATGAGCAGTTCTTC; CDR3 protein: CASFHRFTGTDNEQFF
J gene: TRBJ2-1; V gene: TRBV5-6; D gene: .; clone size: few; CDR3 DNA: TGTGCCAGCAGCTTGGCCCTGGCAGGGTCCAATGAGCAGTTCTTC; CDR3 protein: CASSLALAGSNEQFF
J gene: TRBJ1-1; V gene: TRBV29-1; D gene: TRBD1; clone size: .; CDR3 DNA: TGCAGCGTTGAGGACAGGCCCCTTGGGAACACTGAAGCTTTCTTT; CDR3 protein: CSVEDRPLGNTEAFF
J gene: TRBJ2-7; V gene: TRBV10-1; D gene: TRBD1; clone size: .; CDR3 DNA: TGCGCCAGCAGTGAGTCGGGACAGGGAAACGAGCAGTACTTC; CDR3 protein: CASSESGQGNEQYF
J gene: TRBJ1-2; V gene: TRBV30; D gene: .; clone size: .; CDR3 DNA: TGTGCCTGGAGTGTACTCCACTTTGGCTACACCTTC; CDR3 protein: CAWSVLHFGYTF
J gene: TRBJ1-1; V gene: TRBV5-4; D gene: .; clone size: .; CDR3 DNA: TGTGCCAGCAGTCCTGGGTGGGGGAACACTGAAGCTTTCTTT; CDR3 protein: CASSPGWGNTEAFF